This T cell receptor (beta chain) appears in the sequencing data of a study of sequential checkpoint blockade in melanoma. CDR1 and CDR2 from the germline V gene are SNHLY and FYNNEI. The CDR3 runs to 16 residues. V shed 1 base and J shed 0 bases, with 9 bases lying between them. The sample's treatment: randomized to nivolumab then ipilimumab (arm A) or the reverse (arm B). Live CD3+CD8+ CD19− CD56− cells were sorted from PBMCs. Data came from immunoSEQ multiplex PCR; TCRdb stores just in-frame clones and leaves some out. There are about 20,000 clones in the sample; around 82% occur only once, and 51% lies in the top ten.

The chain joins TRBV2 to TRBJ2-2; D is unclear. The material was CD8+ T cells sorted from blood (inferred from file names), obtained from a patient given nivolumab and ipilimumab in sequence. The sequence was obtained from a human donor with melanoma. The CDR3 bases are TGTGCCAGCAGTGAAGTTGAAGCTTCGAACACCGGGGAGCTGTTTTTT. It yields the protein CASSEVEASNTGELFF. Variable domain in full (rest from reference TRBV2 and TRBJ2-2): EPEVTQTPSHQVTQMGQEVILRCVPISNHLYFYWYRQILGQKVEFLVSFYNNEISEKSEIFDDQFSVERPDGSNFTLKIRSTKLEDSAMYFCASSEVEASNTGELFFGEGSRLTVL.